This record looks at one TCR beta chain sequence and its context. The PCR ran on 60 Vbeta and 13 Jbeta primers. Clones were sequenced by immunoSEQ multiplex PCR, and TCRdb holds only the in-frame ones, with some missing. The sample lists 100,000 to 150,000 clones, 78% seen once, with over 5.5% in the top ten. The data originate from a study of cytomegalovirus exposure and HLA in healthy donors. Germline trimming cut 7 bases from V and 1 base from J; bases unmatched to any gene: 10. Germline loops: CDR1 MNHEY, CDR2 SVGAGI. The CDR3 has 15 amino acids. The receptor was isolated from a woman aged 40 to 50 in good health and CMV-seronegative. Specimen: PBMCs. The chain is built from TRBV6-5 and TRBJ2-7, with 7 bases that match TRBD1. CDR3 sequence (DNA): TGTGCCAGCACCCGGGACAGCCAGACTTCCTACGAGCAGTACTTC. It codes for CASTRDSQTSYEQYF.